A single sample gave rise to the 27 T cell receptor beta chains below, sequenced in a study of OX40 agonist ivuxolimab in advanced cancers. Profiling relied on immunoSEQ multiplex PCR, and the TCRdb table lists in-frame clones only, not all of them. The sample yields more than 80,000 clones, under 95% seen once. Sequencing was performed on CD4+ or CD8+ T cells sorted from blood, taken in a trial of the OX40 agonist ivuxolimab. These receptors came from an adult with an advanced solid tumor such as melanoma, head and neck, liver or kidney cancer.

This clone was seen once. This rearrangement joins TRBV5-1 to TRBJ2-5; possible D gene TRBD2, 6 bases. The last part of the DNA fits TRBJ2-7 better; the J call may be wrong. Germline CDR1 SGHRS, CDR2 YFSETQ. This CDR3 contains 14 residues. CDR3 loop: CASSPPSVSYEQYF. In nucleotides, the CDR3 is TGCGCCAGCAGCCCCCCTAGCGTATCCTACGAGCAGTACTTC.

The rearrangement joins TRBV5-1 to TRBJ2-3; no definite D call. Trimming stripped 2 bases from V and 2 bases from J, with 12 bases between. Germline V gene lookup returns CDR1 SGHRS and CDR2 YFSETQ. The CDR3 is made up of 15 amino acids. CDR3 sequence: CASSFRSLVTDTQYF. Here the CDR3 DNA reads TGCGCCAGCAGCTTCAGGTCATTGGTCACAGATACGCAGTATTTT. Full variable domain (rest looked up from reference TRBV5-1 and TRBJ2-3): KAGVTQTPRYLIKTRGQQVTLSCSPISGHRSVSWYQQTPGQGLQFLFEYFSETQRNKGNFPGRFSGRQFSNSRSEMNVSTLELGDSALYLCASSFRSLVTDTQYFGPGTRLTVL.

This sequence joins TRBV29-1 and TRBJ2-7; the match to TRBD2 covers 12 bases. The CDR3 covers 17 residues. The V gene end was trimmed by 4 bases and the J gene end by 0 bases; junction bases not matched to a gene: 10. The germline V gene has CDR1 SQVTM and CDR2 ANQGSEA. The CDR3 DNA sequence: TGCAGCGTTGGGGTGACTAGCGGGAGACCCTACTCCTACGAGCAGTACTTC. Translating gives CSVGVTSGRPYSYEQYF.

The chain couples TRBV12-5 to TRBJ1-1; D ambiguous. The CDR3 has 16 amino acids. Trimming cost V 1 base and J 7 bases, with 19 bases left between them. Germline CDR1 and CDR2: LGHNT and FRNRAP. The CDR3 region has the DNA TGTGCTAGTGGTTTGGGGCTAGGTGACGACGACCGTGAAGCTTTCTTT. It specifies CASGLGLGDDDREAFF.

The chain is built from TRBV10-1 and TRBJ1-3; D unresolved. The V gene lost 4 bases and the J gene lost 2 bases, with 12 bases spanning the gap. There are 15 residues in the CDR3. Looked up from germline, CDR1 is WNHNN and CDR2 is SYGVQD (reference sequence). The CDR3 DNA reads as TGCGCCAGCAGTGGCCCGGGAATCGCTGGAAACACCATATATTTT. Protein product: CASSGPGIAGNTIYF.

This rearrangement joins TRBV6-5 to TRBJ2-1; the D gene is possibly TRBD2 (5 bases). Per the germline V gene, CDR1 is MNHEY and CDR2 is SVGAGI. This CDR3 has 15 residues. V was pared by 0 bases and J by 1 base, with 7 bases between. The CDR3 sequence: CASSYSERSYNEQFF. The CDR3 region has the DNA TGTGCCAGCAGTTACTCCGAGCGGTCCTACAATGAGCAGTTCTTC.

The chain links TRBV11-2 to TRBJ2-7; D gene uncertain. This CDR3 is built from 13 residues. V was trimmed by 5 bases and J by 3 bases, leaving 11 bases between them. The germline V gene has CDR1 SGHAT and CDR2 FQNNGV. The CDR3 DNA reads as TGTGCCAGCAGCCCTGGCTATGACTACGAGCAGTACTTC. Protein sequence: CASSPGYDYEQYF. The whole variable domain, filled in from reference TRBV11-2 and TRBJ2-7, reads EAGVAQSPRYKIIEKRQSVAFWCNPISGHATLYWYQQILGQGPKLLIQFQNNGVVDDSQLPKDRFSAERLKGVDSTLKIQPAKLEDSAVYLCASSPGYDYEQYFGPGTRLTVT.

This CDR3 reads CASTLKGMVTSTEAFF. DNA for the CDR3: TGTGCCAGCACCTTAAAAGGGATGGTCACGAGCACTGAAGCTTTCTTT. The chain has TRBV28 and TRBJ1-1; no clear D. The CDR3 consists of 16 residues. Germline-derived CDR1 and CDR2 are MDHEN and SYDVKM. V was shortened by 7 bases and J by 4 bases, with 22 bases between the two germline ends.

This rearrangement joins TRBV6-6 to TRBJ1-3; D gene ambiguous. The V end was cut by 5 bases, the J end by 0 bases, with 8 bases between. There are 14 residues in the CDR3. Germline V gene data show CDR1 as MNHNY and CDR2 as SVGAGI (reference sequence). CDR3 coding DNA: TGTGCCAGCAGTACCCAGAGCTCTGGAAACACCATATATTTT. This gives the protein CASSTQSSGNTIYF.

The chain employs TRBV2 and TRBJ1-3; D unclear. V was trimmed by 7 bases and J by 4 bases, leaving 8 bases between them. Germline assignment: CDR1 SNHLY and CDR2 FYNNEI. The CDR3 spans 12 residues. This CDR3 reads CASNFLGNTIYF. The CDR3 region has the DNA TGTGCCAGCAACTTCCTAGGAAACACCATATATTTT.

This chain links TRBV5-6 with TRBJ1-2, with D possibly being TRBD1 (5 bases). Germline V gene sequence: CDR1 SGHDT, CDR2 YYEEEE. V lost 4 bases and J 2 bases, leaving 15 bases between the germline ends. The CDR3 is 15 residues long. The CDR3 here is CASSGGTATNYGYTF. For the CDR3, the DNA is TGTGCCAGCAGCGGGGGGACGGCCACCAACTATGGCTACACCTTC.

This rearrangement joins TRBV4-1 to TRBJ2-1; D possibly matches TRBD1 or TRBD2 (5 bases each). The germline V gene has CDR1 MGHRA and CDR2 YSYEKL. This CDR3 has 16 amino acids. The V and J ends lost 4 bases and 0 bases respectively, with 13 bases between them. The CDR3 nucleotides are TGCGCCAGCAGCCGCCTGGGACCCTCCTCCTACAATGAGCAGTTCTTC. It translates to CASSRLGPSSYNEQFF.

This clone has at least ten counts. The chain couples TRBV7-3 to TRBJ1-1, with no clear D. Between the trimmed V and J ends, which lost 2 bases and 0 bases, there was a span of 10 bases. This CDR3 is 15 amino acids long. CDR1 is SGHTA, CDR2 FQGTGA, per germline. The CDR3 DNA reads TGTGCCAGCAGCTTAGGTTCCCAGGTGAACACTGAAGCTTTCTTT. Protein product: CASSLGSQVNTEAFF.

The chain carries TRBV7-6 and TRBJ1-1; weak D call: TRBD1 (5 bases). In germline, CDR1 is SGHVS, CDR2 FNYEAQ. With 5 bases removed from V and 4 bases from J, the gap between germline ends came to 20 bases. This CDR3 is built from 16 residues. This chain's CDR3 is CASSPLSRGGSTEAFF. As DNA, the CDR3 is TGTGCCAGCAGCCCCCTTTCTCGGGGCGGGAGCACTGAAGCTTTCTTT.

The rearrangement uses TRBV4-1 and TRBJ2-2; D tentatively reads TRBD1 or TRBD2 (5 bases each). CDR3 length: 17 amino acids. V dropped 2 bases and J dropped 7 bases, with 20 bases sitting between them. Germline V gives CDR1 MGHRA, CDR2 YSYEKL. CDR3 DNA: TGCGCCAGCAGCCAAATCCCAGGGCGGGCGGTTGACGGGGAGCTGTTTTTT. Translated: CASSQIPGRAVDGELFF.

The chain recombines TRBV5-1 with TRBJ2-7; no firm D call. The CDR3 has 12 amino acids. V was trimmed by 0 bases and J by 6 bases, leaving 7 bases between them. Germline CDR1 and CDR2: SGHRS and YFSETQ. The CDR3 sequence is CASSLGDFEQYF. The CDR3 nucleotides read TGCGCCAGCAGCTTGGGGGATTTCGAGCAGTACTTC.

This chain links TRBV11-2 with TRBJ2-3; D is unresolved. V was shortened by 5 bases and J by 0 bases, with 9 bases between the two germline ends. CDR3 size: 14 residues. Germline loops: CDR1 SGHAT, CDR2 FQNNGV. This CDR3 is CASSPRISTDTQYF. As DNA, the CDR3 is TGTGCCAGCAGCCCTAGGATTAGCACAGATACGCAGTATTTT.

This clone has just one count. V gene TRBV9 combines with J gene TRBJ2-7; the D is unclear. V was pared by 0 bases and J by 6 bases, with 10 bases between. Germline V CDR1 and CDR2: SGDLS, YYNGEE. The CDR3 covers 13 residues. The CDR3 sequence: CASSVGSGGEQYF. CDR3 coding DNA: TGTGCCAGCAGCGTAGGAAGTGGCGGCGAGCAGTACTTC.

The chain recombines TRBV19 with TRBJ1-4, with D uncertain. V was pared by 4 bases and J by 4 bases, with 10 bases between. Germline assignment: CDR1 LNHDA and CDR2 SQIVND (reference sequence). The length of the CDR3 is 14 residues. CDR3 in amino acids: CASSTDGNNEKLFF. CDR3 DNA: TGTGCCAGTAGTACTGACGGAAATAATGAAAAACTGTTTTTT.

The DNA of the CDR3 is TGCGCCAGCAGCTTGGGTGACAGGGCGTACGAGCAGTACTTC. This sequence encodes CASSLGDRAYEQYF. The chain has TRBV5-1 and TRBJ2-5, with 7 bases aligning to TRBD1. The J call is in doubt because the DNA end fits TRBJ2-7 better. The CDR3 contains 14 residues. Germline CDR1 SGHRS, CDR2 YFSETQ.

CDR3 residues: CASSQGDRSTRGTEAFF. CDR3 in DNA: TGCGCCAGCAGCCAGGGCGACAGGTCAACTAGGGGCACTGAAGCTTTCTTT. The rearrangement uses TRBV4-1 and TRBJ1-1; maybe TRBD1 (6 bases). Trimming stripped 3 bases from V and 4 bases from J, with 21 bases between. The germline CDR1 and CDR2 sequences are MGHRA and YSYEKL. This CDR3 is 17 amino acids long.

The chain uses TRBV2 and TRBJ2-7; D is perhaps TRBD1 (6 bases). Germline CDR1 and CDR2: SNHLY and FYNNEI. The CDR3 contains 13 residues. V shed 8 bases and J shed 6 bases, with 17 bases lying between them. CDR3 nucleotides: TGTGCCAGCGTCCTGGCAGGGGTAGTCGAGCAGTACTTC. Translation gives CASVLAGVVEQYF.

The chain links TRBV18 to TRBJ2-7; TRBD1 matches at 8 bases. In germline, CDR1 is KGHSH, CDR2 LQKENI. V shed 2 bases, J shed 6 bases, and the junction held 6 bases outside the gene matches. The CDR3 totals 14 residues. In DNA, the CDR3 is TGTGCCAGCTCACCAACGGACAGGGTTGGCGAGCAGTACTTC. Protein product: CASSPTDRVGEQYF.

The chain uses TRBV27 and TRBJ1-1, with D possibly TRBD1 on 6 matching bases. V lost 5 bases to trimming and J lost 1 base, with 8 bases between them. The CDR3 sequence is 13 residues long. Germline-derived CDR1 and CDR2 are MNHEY and SMNVEV (reference sequence). The CDR3 protein is CASSPTGNTEAFF. As DNA, the CDR3 is TGTGCCAGCAGTCCGACAGGGAACACTGAAGCTTTCTTT.

The rearrangement joins TRBV9 to TRBJ2-3, with D unclear. CDR3 length equals 12 residues. Germline V gene sequence: CDR1 SGDLS, CDR2 YYNGEE. V dropped 4 bases and J dropped 11 bases, with 14 bases sitting between them. CDR3 nucleotides: TGTGCCAGCAGCCGAGAGGCAGAGTGGCAGTATTTT. As protein: CASSREAEWQYF.

This clone was recorded once. The chain employs TRBV5-4 and TRBJ2-6; 10 nucleotides align to TRBD1. The CDR3 loop spans 18 amino acids. The germline CDR1 and CDR2 sequences are SGHNT and YYREEE (reference sequence). Germline trimming cut 4 bases from V and 3 bases from J; bases unmatched to any gene: 10. The CDR3 sequence: CASSPGGTGAGGANVLTF. CDR3 in DNA: TGTGCCAGCAGCCCCGGAGGGACAGGGGCCGGTGGGGCCAACGTCCTGACTTTC. Combining the CDR3 with reference TRBV5-4 and TRBJ2-6 gives the whole variable domain ETGVTQSPTHLIKTRGQQVTLRCSSQSGHNTVSWYQQALGQGPQFIFQYYREEENGRGNFPPRFSGLQFPNYSSELNVNALELDDSALYLCASSPGGTGAGGANVLTFGAGSRLTVL.

The chain carries TRBV12-5 and TRBJ2-2; 10 bases are shared with TRBD1. With V trimmed by 3 bases and J by 6 bases, 4 bases remained unmatched. Per germline, CDR1 LGHNT and CDR2 FRNRAP. This CDR3 contains 15 residues. The CDR3 coding sequence is TGTGCTAGTGGTTTAGGGACAGGGGTCTCCGGGGAGCTGTTTTTT. Translated, it gives CASGLGTGVSGELFF.